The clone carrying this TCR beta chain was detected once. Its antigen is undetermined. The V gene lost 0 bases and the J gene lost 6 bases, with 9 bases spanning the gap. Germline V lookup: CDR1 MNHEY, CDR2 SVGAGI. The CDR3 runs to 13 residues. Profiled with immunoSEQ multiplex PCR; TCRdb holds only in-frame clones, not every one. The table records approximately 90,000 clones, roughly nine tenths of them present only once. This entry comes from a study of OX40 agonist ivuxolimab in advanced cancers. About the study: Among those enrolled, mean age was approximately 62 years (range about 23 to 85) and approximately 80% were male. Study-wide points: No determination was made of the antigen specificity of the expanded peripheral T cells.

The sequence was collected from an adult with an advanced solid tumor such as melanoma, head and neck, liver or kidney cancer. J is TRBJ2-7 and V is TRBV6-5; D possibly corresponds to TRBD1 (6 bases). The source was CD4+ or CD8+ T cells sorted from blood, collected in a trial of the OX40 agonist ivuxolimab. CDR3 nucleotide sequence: TGTGCCAGCAGTTACTCTCAGGGGATCGAGCAGTACTTC. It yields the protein CASSYSQGIEQYF.